Here is one T cell receptor beta chain with its context. Its antigen has not been determined. The record has no base qualities; no much larger clone is one base away. The immunoSEQ Assay, a bias-controlled multiplex PCR, was used to amplify TCRbeta CDR3 regions from genomic DNA. From the authors' description of their analysis: The number of nucleated cells in each sample was estimated by amplification of reference gene primers within the assay. To quantify the absolute abundance of each unique TCRbeta CDR3 rearrangement, sequence reads were collapsed and filtered. Productive Simpson clonality was computed per sample as the square root of Simpson's diversity index over productive rearrangements. In TCRdb, the immuneACCESS table is reduced to in-frame sequences with V and J assigned. These tables do not hold every clone; where another copy was compared, an unresolved V gene accounts for under half, and the others remain unexplained. D and trimming were read from the DNA, whereas the V and J calls and clone size are those reported in that table. The sample yields around 200,000 clones; over 75% were counted once. The ten largest clones take up 15% to 20% of the sample.

The CDR3, cysteine through phenylalanine, is 15 amino acids long. Here the CDR3 DNA is all that survives: 45 bases in frame from base 1. V gives up 3 bases and J gives up 7 bases, and the segment between their germline ends measures 16 bases. CDR1 and CDR2, looked up from the germline V gene (reference sequence), are MNHEY and SMNVEV. The data are from a study of blood T cell repertoires in COVID-19 (dated by TCRdb to 2019 to 2021). With regard to the full study: Samples covering the acute and convalescent phases of COVID-19 were provided by collaborators in the United States, Italy and Spain. The prospective study material was composed of cDNA or gDNA derived from T cells, B-cell-depleted T cells, or PBMCs. Deeply sampled blood TCRbeta repertoires from subjects exposed to, actively infected with, or recovered from COVID-19 were included in the dataset. A freely available public database, intended as a resource for researchers studying the immune response to SARS-CoV-2, is where the repertoires were released. Samples came from the ongoing ImmuneRACE study (first 160 participants) plus 1,254 subjects from 6 global collaborators. A de-identified subject ID, COVID-19 status, age in years and sex were almost always included in the sample metadata. Where available, HLA class I and class II types were obtained from metadata supplied by the sample provider rather than from assay-based typing.

Here is what the overall study found, with its caveats: The amount of clinical and demographic metadata varied by source and participant and was provided uncurated.

One collaborating source in Seattle enrolled patients during active infection and followed them longitudinally through the course of disease. Each collaborating institution followed its own protocols to collect whole blood in K2EDTA tubes. For TCRbeta analysis, collaborators shipped samples as frozen whole blood, isolated PBMCs, or DNA extracted from either of those sample types. The chain joins TRBV27 to TRBJ2-1; TRBD2 could be the D gene, as 7 bases match. The TCR originated in a person aged 70 to 85 with COVID-19, enrolled during active disease. The sample taken for sequencing was peripheral blood. The DNA sequence follows: TGTGCCAGCAGTTTCTGGAATCGGGGGGCTAATGAGCAGTTCTTC. This sequence encodes CASSFWNRGANEQFF.